A selection of T cell receptor beta chains follows, all from one sample in a study of PD-1 blockade in classical Hodgkin lymphoma. Data came from immunoSEQ multiplex PCR; TCRdb stores just in-frame clones and leaves some out. Of approximately 15,000 clones listed, roughly 84% were seen once; the top ten hold roughly 25%. Sample: peripheral blood mononuclear cells (PBMCs), taken at baseline. Every receptor here comes from a human donor with classical Hodgkin lymphoma. The CDR3 runs from the conserved cysteine through the conserved F or W. The order of the fields is clone size, J gene, V gene, D gene, CDR3 protein. A D gene is named only where the DNA matches it firmly. Size tells how often a clone was seen (once, few, many) or the class of an expanded clone, and some rows leave it out.

clone_size: .; j_call: TRBJ1-1; v_call: TRBV10-3; d_call: .; cdr3_aa: CAITPQGSSTEAFF
clone_size: .; j_call: TRBJ2-5; v_call: TRBV18; d_call: TRBD2; cdr3_aa: CASSSRGLAKETQYF
clone_size: .; j_call: TRBJ1-4; v_call: TRBV9; d_call: .; cdr3_aa: CASSVAASTNEKLFF
clone_size: .; j_call: TRBJ2-1; v_call: TRBV4-3; d_call: .; cdr3_aa: CASSQDIIGGSYNEQFF
clone_size: .; j_call: TRBJ1-5; v_call: TRBV18; d_call: .; cdr3_aa: CASSPGVGQPQHF
clone_size: few; j_call: TRBJ1-2; v_call: TRBV28; d_call: .; cdr3_aa: CASSTGLANYGYTF
clone_size: .; j_call: TRBJ2-7; v_call: TRBV28; d_call: TRBD2; cdr3_aa: CASSGREDSYEQYF
clone_size: .; j_call: TRBJ1-4; v_call: TRBV4-1; d_call: .; cdr3_aa: CASSRWGKTNEKLFF
clone_size: .; j_call: TRBJ1-2; v_call: TRBV19; d_call: .; cdr3_aa: CASSIVSTRGYTF
clone_size: .; j_call: TRBJ2-3; v_call: TRBV5-4; d_call: TRBD2; cdr3_aa: CASSPGTSADTQYF
clone_size: .; j_call: TRBJ1-2; v_call: TRBV7-2; d_call: .; cdr3_aa: CASSFAGFDYGYTF
clone_size: .; j_call: TRBJ1-5; v_call: TRBV18; d_call: TRBD1; cdr3_aa: CASSLNRGFGQPQHF
clone_size: .; j_call: TRBJ1-6; v_call: TRBV5-6; d_call: .; cdr3_aa: CASSLVGGDSPLHF
clone_size: few; j_call: TRBJ2-2; v_call: TRBV4-3; d_call: .; cdr3_aa: CASSQALGPSDTGELFF
clone_size: .; j_call: TRBJ2-2; v_call: TRBV4-1; d_call: .; cdr3_aa: CASSRTGTSNTGELFF
clone_size: .; j_call: TRBJ2-3; v_call: TRBV29-1; d_call: TRBD2; cdr3_aa: CSVSFLGTSLIPDTQYF
clone_size: .; j_call: TRBJ2-7; v_call: TRBV30; d_call: TRBD1; cdr3_aa: CAWSGAGGKYEQYF
clone_size: .; j_call: TRBJ2-3; v_call: TRBV7-9; d_call: .; cdr3_aa: CASSLDRDTQYF
clone_size: .; j_call: TRBJ1-5; v_call: TRBV28; d_call: TRBD1; cdr3_aa: CASCLTGEIWPQHF
clone_size: .; j_call: TRBJ1-1; v_call: TRBV28; d_call: .; cdr3_aa: CASSLATLRYSTEAFF
clone_size: .; j_call: TRBJ1-6; v_call: TRBV28; d_call: .; cdr3_aa: CASSPAGWQGSPLHF
clone_size: few; j_call: TRBJ2-3; v_call: TRBV6-6; d_call: .; cdr3_aa: CASSYPTASTDTQYF
clone_size: .; j_call: TRBJ1-5; v_call: TRBV7-2; d_call: TRBD1; cdr3_aa: CASSLRTGLFQPQHF
clone_size: .; j_call: TRBJ1-5; v_call: TRBV20-1; d_call: .; cdr3_aa: CSAPSSSAQHF
clone_size: .; j_call: TRBJ1-6; v_call: TRBV7-1; d_call: .; cdr3_aa: CASSKPGQPYNSPLHF
clone_size: .; j_call: TRBJ2-2; v_call: TRBV7-9; d_call: .; cdr3_aa: CASKIGGGAYTGELFF
clone_size: once; j_call: TRBJ2-2; v_call: TRBV7-2; d_call: .; cdr3_aa: CASSWSTLPGELFF
clone_size: .; j_call: TRBJ2-1; v_call: TRBV5-5; d_call: .; cdr3_aa: CASRASPGSGNEQFF
clone_size: .; j_call: TRBJ2-5; v_call: TRBV9; d_call: .; cdr3_aa: CASSPQGLGRETQYF
clone_size: .; j_call: TRBJ2-7; v_call: TRBV19; d_call: .; cdr3_aa: CASSIGTSYEQYF
clone_size: .; j_call: TRBJ2-7; v_call: TRBV28; d_call: .; cdr3_aa: CASSSRGPYEQYF
clone_size: .; j_call: TRBJ1-2; v_call: TRBV2; d_call: .; cdr3_aa: CASSEGRTKSGYTF
clone_size: once; j_call: TRBJ2-3; v_call: TRBV5-1; d_call: TRBD1; cdr3_aa: CASSLGQGRGDTQYF
clone_size: .; j_call: TRBJ1-5; v_call: TRBV28; d_call: .; cdr3_aa: CASSPHSSNQPQHF
clone_size: .; j_call: TRBJ1-3; v_call: TRBV28; d_call: .; cdr3_aa: CASSPRRNTIYF
clone_size: .; j_call: TRBJ2-1; v_call: TRBV15; d_call: .; cdr3_aa: CATSVTGYNEQFF
clone_size: .; j_call: TRBJ2-2; v_call: TRBV7-6; d_call: TRBD1; cdr3_aa: CASSLARQGAGELFF
clone_size: .; j_call: TRBJ2-1; v_call: TRBV2; d_call: .; cdr3_aa: CASSSGVEQFF
clone_size: .; j_call: TRBJ1-2; v_call: TRBV18; d_call: .; cdr3_aa: CASSLAASYGYTF
clone_size: .; j_call: TRBJ1-2; v_call: TRBV28; d_call: .; cdr3_aa: CASSSYGYTF
clone_size: .; j_call: TRBJ2-1; v_call: TRBV9; d_call: .; cdr3_aa: CASSVRSVSYNEQFF
clone_size: .; j_call: TRBJ1-6; v_call: TRBV15; d_call: .; cdr3_aa: CATSRVYNSPLHF
clone_size: .; j_call: TRBJ1-1; v_call: TRBV7-9; d_call: TRBD1; cdr3_aa: CASSVDRVGTEAFF
clone_size: .; j_call: TRBJ1-4; v_call: TRBV15; d_call: .; cdr3_aa: CATSRDLGKVNEKLFF
clone_size: .; j_call: TRBJ1-6; v_call: TRBV4-3; d_call: TRBD1; cdr3_aa: CASTPQGARSPLHF
clone_size: .; j_call: TRBJ2-2; v_call: TRBV14; d_call: .; cdr3_aa: CASSPGQANTGELFF
clone_size: .; j_call: TRBJ1-1; v_call: TRBV11-3; d_call: .; cdr3_aa: CASSLHTPNTEAFF
clone_size: .; j_call: TRBJ1-6; v_call: TRBV6-1; d_call: TRBD1; cdr3_aa: CASGTEYNSPLHF
clone_size: .; j_call: TRBJ2-5; v_call: TRBV7-9; d_call: .; cdr3_aa: CASSWRQAQETQYF
clone_size: .; j_call: TRBJ2-3; v_call: TRBV10-3; d_call: TRBD1; cdr3_aa: CAISQGATDTQYF